This passage covers 10 T cell receptor beta chains from one sample sequenced in a study of radiotherapy plus CTLA-4 blockade in lung cancer. Sequencing was performed with immunoSEQ multiplex PCR; in TCRdb, only in-frame clones are kept and a portion is missing. This table holds around 82,000 clones, more than 85% found once. The input for sequencing was peripheral blood, taken from a patient treated with radiotherapy plus ipilimumab. These receptors originate from a human donor with non-small cell lung cancer that progressed on radiotherapy plus ipilimumab.

The rearrangement joins TRBV15 to TRBJ1-1; TRBD1 might be the D (5 bases). The CDR3 covers 14 residues. V lost 2 bases, J lost 4 bases, and 11 bases lay in between. CDR1 is LNHNV and CDR2 is YYDKDF in the germline V gene (reference sequence). The CDR3 coding sequence is TGTGCCACCAGCAGAAATCGGGGCGGCACTGAAGCTTTCTTT. The encoded protein is CATSRNRGGTEAFF.

The rearrangement joins TRBV9 to TRBJ1-2; a weak D match, TRBD1 (6 bases). Trimming removed 4 bases at V and 6 bases at J, with 13 bases between. CDR1 is SGDLS, CDR2 YYNGEE, per germline. The length of the CDR3 is 13 residues. The CDR3 is CASSNGGANGYTF. The DNA for the CDR3 is TGTGCCAGCAGCAACGGGGGGGCCAATGGCTACACCTTC.

The rearrangement joins TRBV9 to TRBJ1-2; TRBD1 matches 8 bases. The V gene's germline CDR1 is SGDLS and CDR2 YYNGEE. The CDR3 length is 15 residues. J gave up 8 bases and V 3 bases, and 12 bases lay outside the gene matches. The CDR3 protein is CASSGGSGGLKGYTF. DNA for the CDR3: TGTGCCAGCAGCGGGGGATCAGGGGGCCTTAAAGGCTACACCTTC.

The CDR3 reads CAWSTTGRDEQFF. CDR3 nucleotides: TGTGCCTGGAGTACGACAGGGAGGGATGAGCAGTTCTTC. V is TRBV30 and J is TRBJ2-1; the D call may be TRBD1 or TRBD2 (7 bases each). The CDR3 loop spans 13 amino acids. The germline V gene has CDR1 GTSNPN and CDR2 SVGIG (reference sequence). Trimming cost V 2 bases and J 8 bases, with 13 bases left between them.

The V call is TRBV19, the J call TRBJ1-6; 8 nucleotides match TRBD1. V dropped 5 bases and J dropped 0; count of bases not matched to a gene: 3. This CDR3 is built from 16 residues. CDR1 and CDR2 from the germline V gene are LNHDA and SQIVND (reference sequence). In DNA, the CDR3 is TGTGCCAGTAGTGTCGACAGGGGCTCCTATAATTCACCCCTCCACTTT. Its translation is CASSVDRGSYNSPLHF.

The V call is TRBV13, the J call TRBJ2-5; TRBD2 agrees at 16 bases. CDR3 length: 18 amino acids. Germline loops: CDR1 PRHDT, CDR2 FYEKMQ (reference sequence). V shed 5 bases, J shed 2 bases, and the junction held 8 bases outside the gene matches. The chain's CDR3 is CASSGGLAGGPGQETQYF. The CDR3 bases are TGTGCCAGCAGCGGGGGACTAGCGGGAGGGCCGGGTCAAGAGACCCAGTACTTC.

Turning to this clone: Other nucleotide sequences in the sample specify the same CDR3. The J gene is TRBJ2-3, the V gene TRBV18; no reliable D call. This CDR3 contains 12 residues. V was clipped by 6 bases and J by 0 bases, with 4 bases between them. The germline V gene encodes CDR1 KGHSH and CDR2 LQKENI. The DNA for the CDR3 is TGTGCCAGCTCTCCCAGCACAGATACGCAGTATTTT. Translation: CASSPSTDTQYF.

This clone appeared a few times. V gene TRBV11-2 combines with J gene TRBJ1-4; weak D call: TRBD1 (5 bases). Trimming pared 3 bases from V and 8 bases from J, leaving 10 bases between. The CDR3 runs 13 residues. In germline, CDR1 is SGHAT, CDR2 FQNNGV. CDR3 coding DNA: TGTGCCAGCAGCTTCGGGGCGGGGGAAAAACTGTTTTTT. Its translation: CASSFGAGEKLFF. The complete variable domain, with remaining parts taken from reference TRBV11-2 and TRBJ1-4, reads EAGVAQSPRYKIIEKRQSVAFWCNPISGHATLYWYQQILGQGPKLLIQFQNNGVVDDSQLPKDRFSAERLKGVDSTLKIQPAKLEDSAVYLCASSFGAGEKLFFGSGTQLSVL.

The V and J genes are TRBV30 and TRBJ2-7; the D is unclear. This CDR3 contains 12 residues. Per the germline V gene, CDR1 is GTSNPN and CDR2 is SVGIG (reference sequence). The V end was cut by 3 bases, the J end by 7 bases, with 13 bases between. The CDR3 region has the DNA TGTGCCTGGAGCAAGGGTTTGGGGGAGCAGTACTTC. Translation gives CAWSKGLGEQYF.

The rearrangement uses TRBV30 and TRBJ2-3; 7 bases agree with TRBD2. CDR3 length: 16 amino acids. The germline V gene has CDR1 GTSNPN and CDR2 SVGIG (reference sequence). V lost 5 bases to trimming and J lost 5 bases; unmatched junction nucleotides: 16. CDR3: CAWPPPGLPSGDTQYF. The CDR3 DNA follows: TGTGCCTGGCCTCCCCCGGGACTACCCTCGGGAGATACGCAGTATTTT.